This TCR beta chain was sequenced during a study of cytomegalovirus exposure and HLA in healthy donors. PCR employed 60 Vbeta and 13 Jbeta primers. Repertoires were generated with immunoSEQ multiplex PCR, while TCRdb's copy carries only in-frame clones and drops some. Across about 46,000 clones, the top ten clones capture approximately 1% of the sample. Germline loops: CDR1 GTSNPN, CDR2 SVGIG (reference sequence). The CDR3 runs to 13 residues. V lost 1 base to trimming and J lost 9 bases; unmatched junction nucleotides: 6. Input material: PBMCs. This TCR derives from a woman between 40 and 55 years old in good health and CMV-seronegative. V is TRBV30 and J is TRBJ1-2, with TRBD1 matching 9 bases. CDR3 nucleotides: TGTGCCTGGAGTGCAGGACAGGGGCGAAGCTACACCTTC. It encodes CAWSAGQGRSYTF.